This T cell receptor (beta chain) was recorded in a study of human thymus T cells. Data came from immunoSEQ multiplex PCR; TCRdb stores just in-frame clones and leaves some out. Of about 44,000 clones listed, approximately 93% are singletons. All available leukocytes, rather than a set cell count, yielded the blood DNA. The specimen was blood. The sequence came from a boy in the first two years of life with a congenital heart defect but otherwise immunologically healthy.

The CDR3 nucleotides are TGCGCCAGCAGCTTACCAGGGGGCGCGGTCACTGAAGCTTTCTTT. This codes for CASSLPGGAVTEAFF. The chain carries TRBV5-1 and TRBJ1-1, with TRBD1 matching over 8 bases. V shed 2 bases and J 4 bases; nucleotides not matched to a gene: 7. CDR1 SGHRS and CDR2 YFSETQ come from the germline V gene. The CDR3 consists of 15 residues.